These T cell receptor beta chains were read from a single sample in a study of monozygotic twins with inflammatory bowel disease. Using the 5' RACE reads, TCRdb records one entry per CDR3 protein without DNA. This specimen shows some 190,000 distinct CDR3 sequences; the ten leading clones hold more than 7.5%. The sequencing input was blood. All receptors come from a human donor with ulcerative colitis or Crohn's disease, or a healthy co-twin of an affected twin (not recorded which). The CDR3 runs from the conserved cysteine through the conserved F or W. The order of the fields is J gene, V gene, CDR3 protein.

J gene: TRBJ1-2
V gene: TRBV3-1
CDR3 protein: CASSQGGPGVRYGYTF

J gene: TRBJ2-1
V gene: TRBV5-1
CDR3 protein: CASSLAEGEIDEQFF

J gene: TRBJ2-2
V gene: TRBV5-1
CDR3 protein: CASSSPSDRPANTGELFF

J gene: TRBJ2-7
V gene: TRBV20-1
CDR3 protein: CSAQWGSSYEQYF

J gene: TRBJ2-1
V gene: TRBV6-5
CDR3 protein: CASRNGREEFF

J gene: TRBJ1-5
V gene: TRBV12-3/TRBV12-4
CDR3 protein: CASRTGTLGEQPQHF

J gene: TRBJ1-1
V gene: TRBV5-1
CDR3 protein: CASSLGEIAEAFF

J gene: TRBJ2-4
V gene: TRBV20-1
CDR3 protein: CSATGTDLAKNIQYF

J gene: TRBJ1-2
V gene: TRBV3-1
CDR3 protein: CASSPDRDGYTF

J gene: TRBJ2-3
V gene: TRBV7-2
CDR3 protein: CASILAAATSGTDTQYF

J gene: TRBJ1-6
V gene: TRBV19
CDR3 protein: CATGGAGKNSPLHF

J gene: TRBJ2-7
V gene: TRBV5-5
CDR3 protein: CASSLAPLAVSSSYEQYF

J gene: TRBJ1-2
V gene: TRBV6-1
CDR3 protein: CASSVNRGYGYTF

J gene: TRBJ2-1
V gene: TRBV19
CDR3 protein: CASTRTSGGASLNEQFF

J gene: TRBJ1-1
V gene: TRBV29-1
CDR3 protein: CSSKLMGGSGEAFF

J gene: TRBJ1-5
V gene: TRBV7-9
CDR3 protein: CASSSTGQPQHF

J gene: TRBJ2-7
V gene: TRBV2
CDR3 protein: CASSGTSGGPREQYF

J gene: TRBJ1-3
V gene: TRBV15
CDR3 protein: CATSRDGQLSGNTIYF

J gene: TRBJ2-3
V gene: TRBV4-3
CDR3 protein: CASSQGADSPTDTQYF

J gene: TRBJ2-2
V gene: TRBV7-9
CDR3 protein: CASSLYWGDLNTGELFF

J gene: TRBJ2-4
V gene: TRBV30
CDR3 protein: CARQGETKNIQYF

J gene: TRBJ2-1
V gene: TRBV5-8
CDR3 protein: CASSSRDTSYNEQFF

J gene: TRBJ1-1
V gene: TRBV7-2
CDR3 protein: CASSPLQISRTEAFF

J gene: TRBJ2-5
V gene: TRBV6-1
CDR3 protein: CASSLNPDSQETQYF

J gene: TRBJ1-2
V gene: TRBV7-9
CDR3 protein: CASSETGWGYTF